A single T cell receptor beta chain is shown here with its context. Its target is unknown. Profiled with immunoSEQ multiplex PCR; TCRdb holds only in-frame clones, not every one. The sample lists 17,000 or so clones; over 90% were seen once. This specimen belongs to a study of chemoradiotherapy in HPV16-positive cancers. The study's findings and limits: Better recurrence-free survival went with HPV-responsive T-cell expansion in HPV16-positive patients. Candidate HPV-specific clones and E7-related TCR motifs grew in tumor during treatment.

Trimming pared 0 bases from V and 0 bases from J, leaving 12 bases between. The CDR3 consists of 16 residues. Looked up from germline, CDR1 is SGHNT and CDR2 is YYREEE (reference sequence). The source of this sequence is a human donor with HPV-associated anogenital cancer. The chain uses TRBV5-4 and TRBJ1-1; D is unresolved. The input for sequencing was blood, taken from a patient who underwent chemoradiotherapy. The CDR3 DNA sequence: TGTGCCAGCAGCTTGGAGACTCTTTTCATGAACACTGAAGCTTTCTTT. Its translation: CASSLETLFMNTEAFF.